The rows below give T cell receptor beta chains drawn from one sample of a study of breast tumors, draining lymph nodes, adjacent tissues. TCRdb re-called the multiplex PCR reads through MiXCR, storing one row per CDR3 protein. The sample consists of 200,000 to 300,000 distinct CDR3 sequences, more than 30% of them appearing once. Sequenced material: axillary lymph node tissue. Receptors were obtained from a female donor with breast cancer. Some clones in this sample may be carry-over from other donors' samples. CDR3s include the opening cysteine and the closing phenylalanine or tryptophan.

v_gene	len	j_gene	CDR3aa
TRBV29-1	13	TRBJ1-1	CSVEFLGNTEAFF
TRBV6-5	15	TRBJ2-7	CASSYLGEGLYEQYF
TRBV6-6	15	TRBJ2-7	CASSYSTGGFYEQYF
TRBV5-1	14	TRBJ2-5	CASSLDGGSKTQYF
TRBV4-2	15	TRBJ1-6	CASSQDSGITSPLHF
TRBV28	16	TRBJ2-2	CASSLFSPANTGELFF
TRBV12-3/TRBV12-4	13	TRBJ1-1	CASSLTGNTEAFF
TRBV5-5	14	TRBJ1-2	CASSLTGVESGYTF
TRBV29-1	13	TRBJ1-2	CSARDRENYGYTF
TRBV20-1	13	TRBJ1-5	CSARGQGGQPQHF
TRBV24-1	15	TRBJ2-7	CATSFTGTGIYEQYF
TRBV27	13	TRBJ1-6	CASSITLISPLHF
TRBV7-3	15	TRBJ2-7	CASSFRQGDGYEQYF
TRBV2	11	TRBJ2-7	CASSVRDEQYF
TRBV7-9	14	TRBJ1-4	CASSFQGVSEKLFF
TRBV5-1	16	TRBJ2-2	CASSVGLAGNTGELFF
TRBV6-6	12	TRBJ2-1	CASEGHGNEQFF
TRBV24-1	13	TRBJ2-5	CATSDGGREAQYF
TRBV29-1	13	TRBJ2-5	CSVELDPEETQYF
TRBV5-1	14	TRBJ2-5	CASSLDAGLDTQYF
TRBV20-1	12	TRBJ2-4	CSAEIGPNIQYF
TRBV5-1	17	TRBJ2-3	CASSYASGKGGLDTQYF
TRBV20-1	14	TRBJ2-7	CSASPGPGAYEQYF
TRBV3-1	15	TRBJ1-5	CASSQEWGPSRPQHF
TRBV28	16	TRBJ2-5	CASSFLGTSGKETQYF
TRBV28	13	TRBJ2-3	CASRPGRTDTQYF
TRBV2	13	TRBJ1-1	CASSSQMNTEAFF
TRBV5-1	13	TRBJ2-5	CASSLDRVQTQYF
TRBV6-1	14	TRBJ1-5	CASSRGGSNQPQHF
TRBV7-2	14	TRBJ2-7	CASSVGGQFYEQYF
TRBV12-3/TRBV12-4	11	TRBJ1-2	CASSLRGGYTF